Listed here is a single TCR beta chain. The data belong to a study of blood T cell repertoires in COVID-19. The overall study: The study drew acute and convalescent COVID-19 samples from the United States, Italy and Spain. T cells, B-cell-depleted T cells, or PBMCs provided the cDNA or gDNA that served as material.

In the original analysis: Cell counts per sample came from amplifying reference gene primers. Repertoires were generated with immunoSEQ multiplex PCR, while TCRdb's copy carries only in-frame clones and drops some. V, J and clone size are those of that table, while D and trimming were read from the DNA. The data hold 120,000 to 150,000 clones, with roughly 84% observed a single time. The trim removed 10 bases at V and 6 bases at J, leaving 9 bases unmatched. Germline V CDR1 and CDR2: MGHDK, SYGVNS. This CDR3 has 14 residues. This chain links TRBV25-1 with TRBJ2-1, with TRBD2 matching over 10 bases. What was sequenced was peripheral blood. This clonotype was obtained from a human donor in a cohort sampled during active COVID-19. The CDR3 coding sequence is TGTGCCACCCTAGATCCTAGCGGGGGCAATGAGCAGTTCTTC. It yields the protein CATLDPSGGNEQFF.